This is a list of T cell receptor beta chains from one sample in a study of CD8+ T cells in alopecia areata. The data were produced by immunoSEQ multiplex PCR, yet TCRdb's version contains in-frame clones alone and is incomplete. The table lists 130,000 to 150,000 clones, 65% to 90% of them singletons. Specimen: CD8+ T cells sorted from blood, collected at week 4, from a patient treated with tofacitinib. The receptors shown here come from a human donor with alopecia areata. Both conserved end residues are part of each CDR3. Each record gives: J gene, D gene, V gene, clone size, CDR3 protein, CDR3 DNA. D genes are given only for firm matches. The size field is filled for only some rows; it gives once, few, many or a size class.

j_gene: TRBJ1-5
d_gene: NA
v_gene: TRBV27
abundance: NA
CDR3aa: CASRHLGRANQPQHF
CDR3nt: TGTGCCAGCAGGCATTTGGGTAGGGCCAATCAGCCCCAGCATTTT

j_gene: TRBJ2-3
d_gene: NA
v_gene: TRBV7-9
abundance: NA
CDR3aa: CASSLIPSTDTQYF
CDR3nt: TGTGCCAGCAGCCTCATCCCGAGCACAGATACGCAGTATTTT

j_gene: TRBJ2-3
d_gene: NA
v_gene: TRBV27
abundance: NA
CDR3aa: CASSLGGSRTDTQYF
CDR3nt: TGTGCCAGCAGTTTAGGGGGCTCCCGCACAGATACGCAGTATTTT

j_gene: TRBJ1-5
d_gene: NA
v_gene: TRBV15
abundance: NA
CDR3aa: CATSRVRGSNQPQHF
CDR3nt: TGTGCCACCAGCAGAGTGAGGGGGAGCAATCAGCCCCAGCATTTT

j_gene: TRBJ2-1
d_gene: TRBD1
v_gene: TRBV6-6
abundance: few
CDR3aa: CASSDLVGQGYNEQFF
CDR3nt: TGTGCCAGCAGCGACCTCGTGGGACAGGGGTACAATGAGCAGTTCTTC

j_gene: TRBJ2-1
d_gene: NA
v_gene: TRBV5-1
abundance: NA
CDR3aa: CASSFTGAYGFF
CDR3nt: TGCGCCAGCAGCTTTACAGGAGCCTATGGGTTCTTC

j_gene: TRBJ2-7
d_gene: TRBD2
v_gene: TRBV27
abundance: NA
CDR3aa: CASSPTGGGYYEQYF
CDR3nt: TGTGCCAGCAGTCCCACCGGGGGGGGGTACTACGAGCAGTACTTC

j_gene: TRBJ1-1
d_gene: NA
v_gene: TRBV2
abundance: NA
CDR3aa: CASSFLNTEAFF
CDR3nt: TGTGCCAGCAGTTTCCTGAACACTGAAGCTTTCTTT

j_gene: TRBJ2-5
d_gene: TRBD2
v_gene: TRBV6-5
abundance: NA
CDR3aa: CASSRGLADETQYF
CDR3nt: TGTGCCAGCAGTCGCGGACTAGCTGATGAGACCCAGTACTTC

j_gene: TRBJ2-5
d_gene: TRBD2
v_gene: TRBV27
abundance: NA
CDR3aa: CAIRYGLAGERGVETQYF
CDR3nt: TGTGCCATCAGATATGGACTAGCGGGGGAGAGGGGGGTCGAGACCCAGTACTTC

j_gene: TRBJ1-1
d_gene: TRBD1
v_gene: TRBV7-9
abundance: NA
CDR3aa: CASSSSATGVHTEAFF
CDR3nt: TGTGCCAGCAGCTCTTCTGCGACAGGGGTTCACACTGAAGCTTTCTTT

j_gene: TRBJ2-3
d_gene: NA
v_gene: TRBV21-1
abundance: NA
CDR3aa: CASRTGGIRTDTQYF
CDR3nt: TGTGCCAGCAGGACAGGGGGTATAAGGACAGATACGCAGTATTTT

j_gene: TRBJ1-1
d_gene: NA
v_gene: TRBV9
abundance: NA
CDR3aa: CASSPGQGNTEAFF
CDR3nt: TGTGCCAGCAGCCCAGGGCAGGGGAACACTGAAGCTTTCTTT

j_gene: TRBJ2-7
d_gene: NA
v_gene: TRBV29-1
abundance: NA
CDR3aa: CSVDEGSYEQYF
CDR3nt: TGCAGCGTTGATGAGGGGTCCTACGAGCAGTACTTC

j_gene: TRBJ2-1
d_gene: NA
v_gene: TRBV27
abundance: NA
CDR3aa: CASSLRGVYNEQFF
CDR3nt: TGTGCCAGCAGTTTGAGGGGGGTATACAATGAGCAGTTCTTC

j_gene: TRBJ2-7
d_gene: NA
v_gene: TRBV29-1
abundance: few
CDR3aa: CSVETAMARGSYEQYF
CDR3nt: TGCAGCGTTGAGACCGCAATGGCCCGGGGCTCCTACGAGCAGTACTTC

j_gene: TRBJ1-5
d_gene: NA
v_gene: TRBV7-9
abundance: NA
CDR3aa: CASSSSRDNHQPQHF
CDR3nt: TGTGCCAGCAGCTCGTCTCGGGATAACCATCAGCCCCAGCATTTT

j_gene: TRBJ1-5
d_gene: NA
v_gene: TRBV7-9
abundance: NA
CDR3aa: CASSPTGANQPQHF
CDR3nt: TGTGCCAGCAGCCCAACCGGGGCCAATCAGCCCCAGCATTTT

j_gene: TRBJ2-7
d_gene: TRBD2
v_gene: TRBV4-1
abundance: few
CDR3aa: CASSQDGLALEQYF
CDR3nt: TGCGCCAGCAGCCAAGACGGACTAGCGCTCGAGCAGTACTTC